This TCR beta chain derives from a study of cytomegalovirus exposure and HLA in healthy donors. Findings and limits, study-wide: The listing of some 170 TCR beta chains classed them as cytomegalovirus-associated.

Only a few counts were recorded for this clone. Its antigen is not known. The PCR employed 60 Vbeta primers together with 13 Jbeta primers. Original methodology: Unique TCR beta chains totaled roughly 81 million in a later count, with about 11 million of them shared. Assay used: immunoSEQ multiplex PCR; TCRdb lists only in-frame clones, some missing. The V and J calls and clone size are taken from that table; D and trimming were inferred from the DNA. The sample lists 100,000 or so clones; over 60% were seen once. The CDR3 totals 13 residues. Germline V gene sequence: CDR1 SGDLS, CDR2 YYNGEE. V gave up 0 bases and J gave up 4 bases; unmatched junction bases: 0.

Sequencing was done on a sample of PBMCs. This clonotype originated in a young man in good health and CMV-seropositive. The chain recombines TRBV9 with TRBJ2-5; 7 bases are a match to TRBD2. In nucleotides, the CDR3 is TGTGCCAGCAGCGTAGTAGCGGGAGAGACCCAGTACTTC. Amino acid sequence: CASSVVAGETQYF.